Listed below are T cell receptor beta chains from one sample, sequenced in a study of identical twins. Via MiXCR, TCRdb re-called the 5' RACE reads, giving one row per CDR3 protein. The sample has 250,000 to 300,000 distinct CDR3 sequences; roughly 9% are singletons. The same data also went into a second study, on yellow fever vaccine responses in identical twins.

The sample comprised CD8+ T cells sorted from blood. The receptors come from a woman aged 18-29 years in good health. CDR3s include the opening cysteine and the closing phenylalanine or tryptophan. A D gene is named only where the DNA matches it firmly. Where a row states a size, it is once, few, many or the class of an expanded clone; other rows omit it.

CDR3: CASSAPGGPQETQYF
DNA: TGTGCCAGCAGTGCCCCAGGGGGCCCCCAAGAGACCCAGTACTTC
D: TRBD1
J: TRBJ2-5
V: TRBV2
size: few

CDR3: CSVAEGGSYEQYF
DNA: TGCAGCGTTGCCGAGGGTGGCTCCTACGAGCAGTACTTC
D: .
J: TRBJ2-7
V: TRBV29-1
size: few

CDR3: CASSQDATYNEQFF
DNA: TGTGCCAGCAGCCAAGATGCGACCTACAATGAGCAGTTCTTC
D: .
J: TRBJ2-1
V: TRBV3-1
size: many

CDR3: CASSLPGGRGSDEQFF
DNA: TGTGCCAGCAGCTTACCGGGGGGCAGGGGAAGCGATGAGCAGTTCTTC
D: .
J: TRBJ2-1
V: TRBV7-9
size: many

CDR3: CASSQDPGYPYNEQFF
DNA: TGCGCCAGCAGCCAAGATCCAGGGTACCCCTACAATGAGCAGTTCTTC
D: .
J: TRBJ2-1
V: TRBV4-3
size: many

CDR3: CASSFPLLAGLDFEETQYF
DNA: TGTGCCAGCAGTTTTCCTCTCCTAGCGGGCCTGGATTTTGAAGAGACCCAGTACTTC
D: TRBD2
J: TRBJ2-5
V: TRBV2
size: .

CDR3: CASSPPLRNSYEQYF
DNA: TGTGCCAGCTCACCACCTCTCCGTAATTCCTACGAGCAGTACTTC
D: .
J: TRBJ2-7
V: TRBV18
size: few

CDR3: CARAGLALFF
DNA: TGTGCCAGGGCGGGACTAGCCTTATTCTTC
D: TRBD2
J: TRBJ2-1
V: TRBV6-2/TRBV6-3
size: many

CDR3: CASSHGQGAAHYEQYF
DNA: TGTGCCAGCAGCCATGGGCAGGGGGCGGCGCACTACGAGCAGTACTTC
D: TRBD1
J: TRBJ2-7
V: TRBV4-2
size: many

CDR3: CSARDVAGLANEQFF
DNA: TGCAGTGCTAGAGACGTTGCTGGACTAGCAAATGAGCAGTTCTTC
D: TRBD2
J: TRBJ2-1
V: TRBV20-1
size: many

CDR3: CASSLEPGPIPNYGYTF
DNA: TGTGCCAGCAGCTTAGAACCAGGGCCTATACCTAACTATGGCTACACCTTC
D: .
J: TRBJ1-2
V: TRBV7-9
size: few

CDR3: CSARDYRETYEQYF
DNA: TGCAGTGCTAGAGATTACAGGGAAACCTACGAGCAGTACTTC
D: .
J: TRBJ2-7
V: TRBV20-1
size: many

CDR3: CASSFLASGANPSYEQYF
DNA: TGTGCCAGCAGCTTTTTGGCGTCAGGGGCTAATCCCTCCTACGAGCAGTACTTC
D: .
J: TRBJ2-7
V: TRBV11-1
size: many

CDR3: CASSYTDRDSTDTQYF
DNA: TGTGCCAGCAGTTACACAGACAGGGATAGCACAGATACGCAGTATTTT
D: TRBD1
J: TRBJ2-3
V: TRBV6-2/TRBV6-3
size: few

CDR3: CASSPSHNDVGYGYTF
DNA: TGTGCCAGCAGCCCTTCCCACAACGATGTTGGTTATGGCTACACCTTC
D: .
J: TRBJ1-2
V: TRBV7-9
size: many

CDR3: CASAGGWTDTQYF
DNA: TGTGCCAGCGCCGGGGGCTGGACAGATACGCAGTATTTT
D: .
J: TRBJ2-3
V: TRBV28
size: many

CDR3: CASSVGPSSFYNEQFF
DNA: TGTGCCAGCAGCGTGGGTCCCAGCTCTTTCTACAATGAGCAGTTCTTC
D: .
J: TRBJ2-1
V: TRBV9
size: .

CDR3: CSVAGAYEQFF
DNA: TGCAGCGTTGCTGGCGCCTATGAGCAGTTCTTC
D: .
J: TRBJ2-1
V: TRBV29-1
size: many

CDR3: CASSTLTRGGSHGELFF
DNA: TGTGCCAGCAGTACCCTGACCCGGGGCGGGAGTCACGGGGAGCTGTTTTTT
D: TRBD2
J: TRBJ2-2
V: TRBV6-2/TRBV6-3
size: few

CDR3: CASSEPPLESDTGELFF
DNA: TGTGCCAGCAGTGAACCGCCCCTCGAATCGGACACCGGGGAGCTGTTTTTT
D: .
J: TRBJ2-2
V: TRBV2
size: many

CDR3: CASSLAPGRGANVLTF
DNA: TGTGCCAGCAGCTTAGCGCCGGGGCGCGGGGCCAACGTCCTGACTTTC
D: .
J: TRBJ2-6
V: TRBV7-8
size: .

CDR3: CASSQTRLAGIYEQYF
DNA: TGCGCCAGCAGCCAAACAAGACTAGCGGGGATCTACGAGCAGTACTTC
D: TRBD2
J: TRBJ2-7
V: TRBV4-3
size: many

CDR3: CASSYRKTDTQYF
DNA: TGTGCCAGCAGTTACAGGAAAACAGATACGCAGTATTTT
D: .
J: TRBJ2-3
V: TRBV6-5
size: few

CDR3: CSARGSNYNEQFF
DNA: TGCAGTGCTCGCGGGAGTAACTACAATGAGCAGTTCTTC
D: TRBD2
J: TRBJ2-1
V: TRBV20-1
size: few

CDR3: CASSYVTSGGYEQYF
DNA: TGTGCCAGCAGTTACGTGACTAGCGGGGGCTACGAGCAGTACTTC
D: TRBD2
J: TRBJ2-7
V: TRBV6-2/TRBV6-3
size: many

CDR3: CSARMLAGLDKSDTQYF
DNA: TGCAGTGCTAGGATGCTAGCGGGGTTAGACAAGTCAGATACGCAGTATTTT
D: TRBD2
J: TRBJ2-3
V: TRBV20-1
size: many

CDR3: CAISTTGGILDEQFF
DNA: TGTGCCATCAGCACAACAGGGGGCATCTTGGATGAGCAGTTCTTC
D: TRBD1
J: TRBJ2-1
V: TRBV10-3
size: .

CDR3: CASSQDAPLTDTQYF
DNA: TGTGCCAGCAGCCAAGATGCCCCCCTGACAGATACGCAGTATTTT
D: .
J: TRBJ2-3
V: TRBV3-1
size: many

CDR3: CASSQPGLAGGDEQFF
DNA: TGTGCCAGCAGCCAACCGGGACTAGCGGGGGGCGATGAGCAGTTCTTC
D: TRBD2
J: TRBJ2-1
V: TRBV4-2
size: few

CDR3: CASSPSDLSEQFF
DNA: TGTGCCAGCAGCCCCTCAGACTTGTCTGAGCAGTTCTTC
D: .
J: TRBJ2-1
V: TRBV5-6
size: many

CDR3: CASDRGVSYNEQFF
DNA: TGTGCCAGTGACAGGGGGGTTTCCTACAATGAGCAGTTCTTC
D: TRBD1
J: TRBJ2-1
V: TRBV2
size: .

CDR3: CASSPSPGGGNWDIQYF
DNA: TGTGCCAGCAGCCCGTCCCCCGGGGGGGGAAATTGGGACATTCAGTACTTC
D: TRBD2
J: TRBJ2-4
V: TRBV5-6
size: few

CDR3: CSVEGLVLAGSEDTQYF
DNA: TGCAGCGTTGAAGGACTCGTGCTAGCGGGAAGTGAAGATACGCAGTATTTT
D: TRBD2
J: TRBJ2-3
V: TRBV29-1
size: few

CDR3: CSAVTGTYSYEQYF
DNA: TGCAGTGCTGTCACCGGGACATACTCCTACGAGCAGTACTTC
D: .
J: TRBJ2-7
V: TRBV20-1
size: few

CDR3: CASSQGGLAGGSDTQYF
DNA: TGCGCCAGCAGCCAAGGGGGGCTAGCGGGGGGGTCCGATACGCAGTATTTT
D: TRBD2
J: TRBJ2-3
V: TRBV4-1
size: .

CDR3: CATSQDWDRQETQYF
DNA: TGTGCCACCAGCCAAGATTGGGACCGCCAAGAGACCCAGTACTTC
D: .
J: TRBJ2-5
V: TRBV3-1
size: .

CDR3: CATSVTAAPQGPDTQYF
DNA: TGTGCCACCAGTGTCACTGCGGCACCTCAGGGACCAGATACGCAGTATTTT
D: .
J: TRBJ2-3
V: TRBV24-1
size: .

CDR3: CASSDGNTAYEQYF
DNA: TGTGCCAGCAGTGACGGGAACACTGCCTACGAGCAGTACTTC
D: .
J: TRBJ2-7
V: TRBV9
size: .

CDR3: CASSQDRGTSYEQYF
DNA: TGCGCCAGCAGCCAAGATCGGGGAACCTCCTACGAGCAGTACTTC
D: .
J: TRBJ2-7
V: TRBV4-3
size: many

CDR3: CASSLRLAGTYEQYF
DNA: TGTGCCAGCAGCTTAAGACTAGCGGGGACCTACGAGCAGTACTTC
D: TRBD2
J: TRBJ2-7
V: TRBV7-6
size: .

CDR3: CASSYAQGVEQYF
DNA: TGTGCCAGCAGTTACGCTCAGGGAGTCGAGCAGTACTTC
D: .
J: TRBJ2-7
V: TRBV6-2/TRBV6-3
size: many

CDR3: CASSPSWGNVYEQYF
DNA: TGTGCCAGCAGTCCCTCGTGGGGGAATGTCTACGAGCAGTACTTC
D: .
J: TRBJ2-7
V: TRBV7-9
size: .

CDR3: CASSLAGTGEFTDTQYF
DNA: TGCGCCAGCAGCTTGGCCGGGACAGGAGAATTCACAGATACGCAGTATTTT
D: TRBD1
J: TRBJ2-3
V: TRBV5-1
size: many

CDR3: CASSLGISGRGEQYF
DNA: TGTGCCAGCAGCTTAGGAATTAGCGGGAGAGGCGAGCAGTACTTC
D: TRBD2
J: TRBJ2-7
V: TRBV7-2
size: many

CDR3: CASGLLGGDEQFF
DNA: TGTGCTAGTGGTTTGCTCGGGGGTGATGAGCAGTTCTTC
D: .
J: TRBJ2-1
V: TRBV12-5
size: .

CDR3: CSAGTGERDYEQYF
DNA: TGCAGTGCGGGCACAGGGGAACGGGACTACGAGCAGTACTTC
D: TRBD1
J: TRBJ2-7
V: TRBV20-1
size: many

CDR3: CASSFPFRGSTYEQYF
DNA: TGTGCCAGCAGCTTTCCATTCAGGGGTTCGACCTACGAGCAGTACTTC
D: .
J: TRBJ2-7
V: TRBV7-9
size: few

CDR3: CASSLSTAFNEKLFF
DNA: TGTGCCAGCAGTTTATCAACCGCCTTTAATGAAAAACTGTTTTTT
D: .
J: TRBJ1-4
V: TRBV27
size: .

CDR3: CASSFPGGGPYEQYF
DNA: TGTGCCAGCAGTTTTCCAGGAGGTGGCCCCTACGAGCAGTACTTC
D: .
J: TRBJ2-7
V: TRBV12-3/TRBV12-4
size: few

CDR3: CASSWGTSGSETQYF
DNA: TGTGCCAGCAGTTGGGGGACTAGCGGGAGTGAGACCCAGTACTTC
D: TRBD2
J: TRBJ2-5
V: TRBV27
size: few

CDR3: CASSEFWADSYNEQFF
DNA: TGCGCCAGCAGTGAGTTTTGGGCCGACTCCTACAATGAGCAGTTCTTC
D: .
J: TRBJ2-1
V: TRBV10-2
size: many

CDR3: CASSAKVGIRGREVGELFF
DNA: TGTGCCAGCAGCGCTAAAGTAGGGATCAGGGGGCGCGAGGTCGGGGAGCTGTTTTTT
D: .
J: TRBJ2-2
V: TRBV21-1
size: .

CDR3: CASSQTSGNQPQHF
DNA: TGTGCCAGCAGCCAAACATCCGGGAATCAGCCCCAGCATTTT
D: .
J: TRBJ1-5
V: TRBV4-2
size: many

CDR3: CASSQDWLVGEEETQYF
DNA: TGTGCCAGCAGCCAAGATTGGCTAGTCGGGGAGGAAGAGACCCAGTACTTC
D: .
J: TRBJ2-5
V: TRBV3-1
size: .

CDR3: CAISEGGGMNEQYF
DNA: TGTGCCATCAGTGAAGGAGGAGGAATGAACGAGCAGTACTTC
D: .
J: TRBJ2-7
V: TRBV10-3
size: .

CDR3: CSVDSGNGYTF
DNA: TGCAGCGTTGATTCAGGGAATGGCTACACCTTC
D: .
J: TRBJ1-2
V: TRBV29-1
size: .

CDR3: CAISGGTSGILEDTQYF
DNA: TGTGCCATCAGTGGGGGGACTAGCGGGATTTTGGAAGATACGCAGTATTTT
D: TRBD2
J: TRBJ2-3
V: TRBV10-3
size: .

CDR3: CASTLSTGAEQYF
DNA: TGTGCCAGCACCCTTTCAACAGGGGCCGAGCAGTACTTC
D: TRBD1
J: TRBJ2-7
V: TRBV7-2
size: few

CDR3: CASSLGLASEAFF
DNA: TGTGCCAGCAGCTTAGGATTGGCAAGTGAAGCTTTCTTT
D: .
J: TRBJ1-1
V: TRBV7-3
size: many